This T cell receptor beta chain was sequenced during a study of glioma-infiltrating T cells after dendritic cell vaccination. Across the whole study: Dendritic cell vaccination trial patients had either newly diagnosed or recurrent glioblastoma. Between about 2003 and 2012, patients got autologous tumor lysate-pulsed dendritic cell vaccines. Dendritic cell vaccine was injected intradermally three times, biweekly.

This CDR3 comprises 16 residues. The germline V gene has CDR1 MDHEN and CDR2 SYDVKM. With 5 bases clipped from V and 8 bases from J, the junction kept 13 bases outside the gene matches. The time point here: after dendritic cell vaccination, including at tumor progression/relapse. PBMC were collected before vaccination, two weeks after the third vaccination, and at progression. Produced via immunoSEQ multiplex PCR; TCRdb's table is partial and in-frame only. In the table there are approximately 50,000 clones, under 90% of which are singletons. The chain carries TRBV28 and TRBJ1-2; 11 positions match TRBD1. The TCR originated in a human donor with glioblastoma. The sample consisted of blood, taken after dendritic cell vaccination. The CDR3 sequence: CASSLPAIGQGAGYTF. The CDR3 DNA is TGTGCCAGCAGTCTCCCCGCGATAGGACAGGGGGCGGGCTACACCTTC.